The subject of this entry is one TCR beta chain. The source of the sample is a study of blood T cell repertoires in COVID-19. As for the study in general: The study drew acute and convalescent COVID-19 samples from the United States, Italy and Spain. PBMCs, B-cell-depleted T cells, or T cells were the source of the cDNA or gDNA that made up the material.

Source study methods: Estimation of nucleated cell counts was performed using reference gene primer amplification. Data came from immunoSEQ multiplex PCR; TCRdb stores just in-frame clones and leaves some out. V and J calls plus clone size are reproduced from that table; the DNA served to infer D and trimming. The sample holds 130,000 or so clones, around 86% seen once. The length of the CDR3 is 15 residues. The V and J ends lost 1 base and 6 bases, in that order; junction bases with no gene match: 6. CDR1 and CDR2 from the germline V gene are SGHRS and YFSETQ. The J gene is TRBJ2-4, the V gene TRBV5-1, with 8 positions matching TRBD2. Sequences were obtained from peripheral blood. The sequence was obtained from a middle-aged man with acute or convalescent COVID-19. DNA for the CDR3: TGCGCCAGCAGCTTGAGCGGGGGAAGCGGAAACATTCAGTACTTC. It codes for CASSLSGGSGNIQYF.